Listed below are T cell receptor beta chains from one sample, sequenced in a study of shared clonotypes between healthy human individuals. Repertoires were generated with immunoSEQ multiplex PCR, while TCRdb's copy carries only in-frame clones and drops some. The data hold around 2,000,000 clones, with 95% observed a single time. Specimen: naive CD4+ T cells sorted from blood. These receptors originate from a man aged 18 to 29 in good health. Both conserved end residues are part of each CDR3. A D gene is named only where the DNA matches it firmly.

j_call: TRBJ2-1
v_call: TRBV6-5
d_call: .
cdr3_aa: CASSYSFQGEQFF
cdr3_nt: TGTGCCAGCAGTTACTCCTTCCAGGGAGAGCAGTTCTTC

j_call: TRBJ1-1
v_call: TRBV6-6
d_call: .
cdr3_aa: CASTQGGGMNTEAFF
cdr3_nt: TGTGCCAGCACACAGGGTGGCGGCATGAACACTGAAGCTTTCTTT

j_call: TRBJ2-1
v_call: TRBV2
d_call: TRBD1
cdr3_aa: CASSEDRANEQFF
cdr3_nt: TGTGCCAGCAGTGAGGACAGGGCCAATGAGCAGTTCTTC

j_call: TRBJ2-5
v_call: TRBV7-9
d_call: TRBD1
cdr3_aa: CASMRQGAETQYF
cdr3_nt: TGTGCCAGCATGCGACAGGGGGCAGAGACCCAGTACTTC

j_call: TRBJ1-5
v_call: TRBV23-1
d_call: .
cdr3_aa: CASRTGSNQPQHF
cdr3_nt: TGCGCCAGCAGGACAGGTAGCAATCAGCCCCAGCATTTT

j_call: TRBJ2-5
v_call: TRBV6-5
d_call: .
cdr3_aa: CASSYRLNRGVETQYF
cdr3_nt: TGTGCCAGCAGTTATCGGTTGAATAGAGGGGTGGAGACCCAGTACTTC

j_call: TRBJ1-2
v_call: TRBV13
d_call: TRBD1
cdr3_aa: CASSLGTANYGYTF
cdr3_nt: TGTGCCAGCAGCTTGGGGACAGCTAACTATGGCTACACCTTC

j_call: TRBJ1-5
v_call: TRBV2
d_call: .
cdr3_aa: CASGRDTSNQPQHF
cdr3_nt: TGTGCCAGCGGCCGGGACACTAGCAATCAGCCCCAGCATTTT

j_call: TRBJ2-4
v_call: TRBV6-1
d_call: TRBD2
cdr3_aa: CASSESGSGNIQYF
cdr3_nt: TGTGCCAGCAGTGAAAGCGGGAGCGGAAACATTCAGTACTTC

j_call: TRBJ2-1
v_call: TRBV11-1
d_call: .
cdr3_aa: CASSPNRNYNEQFF
cdr3_nt: TGTGCCAGCAGCCCCAACCGGAACTACAATGAGCAGTTCTTC

j_call: TRBJ1-1
v_call: TRBV6-5
d_call: TRBD1
cdr3_aa: CASSWGQLNTEAFF
cdr3_nt: TGTGCCAGCAGTTGGGGACAGCTGAACACTGAAGCTTTCTTT

j_call: TRBJ1-4
v_call: TRBV5-1
d_call: .
cdr3_aa: CASSLSMGRTNEKLFF
cdr3_nt: TGCGCCAGCAGCTTGTCGATGGGGCGAACTAATGAAAAACTGTTTTTT

j_call: TRBJ1-2
v_call: TRBV6-1
d_call: .
cdr3_aa: CASTKDGNYGYTF
cdr3_nt: TGTGCCAGCACCAAAGACGGAAACTATGGCTACACCTTC

j_call: TRBJ1-4
v_call: TRBV28
d_call: .
cdr3_aa: CASRKGGGRSEKLFF
cdr3_nt: TGTGCCAGCAGAAAAGGAGGGGGGCGGAGTGAAAAACTGTTTTTT

j_call: TRBJ2-7
v_call: TRBV2
d_call: .
cdr3_aa: CASLLGSYEQYF
cdr3_nt: TGTGCCAGCCTTCTGGGGTCCTACGAGCAGTACTTC